This TCR beta chain was documented in a study of shared clonotypes between healthy human individuals. To note about this clone: Its antigen is not identified.

This CDR3 region has 16 residues. Study results and caveats: Generation probabilities were higher for clonotypes shared across all four sorted-subset donors than for unshared ones.

Measured with immunoSEQ multiplex PCR; TCRdb has only the in-frame clones, and not every one. The repertoire includes about 670,000 clones, more than 70% of them detected once, and around 2% sits in the top ten. This clonotype originated in a woman between 25 and 40 years old in good health. The J gene is TRBJ2-5, the V gene TRBV21-1; the table gives TRBD1 as D, unverified against the DNA. TRBV21-1 is a known pseudogene. Material: memory CD4+ T cells sorted from blood. Subset in this sample: CD45RA-negative fraction. CDR3 sequence reads: CASSTTPRGKWETQYF. The CDR3, as DNA: TGTGCCAGCAGCACGACTCCCAGGGGAAAGTGGGAGACCCAGTACTTC.